The present T cell receptor beta chain was sequenced within a study of CD8 T cells in ankylosing spondylitis (dated by TCRdb to between 2016 and 2019). Notes on the research overall: The study profiled T cell receptor beta repertoires in healthy donors and ankylosing spondylitis patients to find disease-linked TCR variants. Peripheral blood samples were taken, and synovial fluid was additionally collected from ankylosing spondylitis patients. In total, the full study cohort was made up of some 100 healthy donors and 25 to 30 ankylosing spondylitis patients. What the work shows at the level of the full study, not this receptor alone: In peripheral blood, the disease-linked clones were found at relatively low frequencies and had a CD8+ phenotype. Some of the motif variants had been reported before in the synovial fluid and blood of reactive arthritis patients, a finding that suggests common disease-initiation mechanisms. A TCR beta motif made up of eight or nine highly homologous amino acid variants appeared to be characteristic of blood from ankylosing spondylitis patients. The disease-linked clones were reported as significantly enriched in matched synovial fluid samples from ankylosing spondylitis patients.

Notes on this clonotype: It lacks a known antigen. No base-level quality is on record; no much larger clone is a single base apart.

There are 12 amino acids in the CDR3, from cysteine to phenylalanine inclusive. The retained sequence is limited to the CDR3, 36 bases, with the frame set at the first base. CDR1 SGHTA and CDR2 FQGNSA are derived from the germline V gene. V is reduced by 5 bases and J by 5 bases, leaving a spacing of 9 bases between them. The run used an Illumina HiSeq 2500. Quantitative 5'-RACE with molecular barcodes was used to prepare TCR beta libraries. As for the original processing: A new computational method based on a probabilistic model of VDJ rearrangement was used to identify disease-linked TCR variants. TCRdb trimmed the raw reads at Q25, called clones with MiXCR and kept productive beta chains. Each CDR3 protein gets just one entry, which takes the most common genes and DNA from the rows behind it. TCRdb's processing, not the authors', yielded these V and J calls. The sample table shows 150,000 to 200,000 distinct CDR3 sequences, and more than 9% are seen once. The leading ten clones occupy around 29% of the sample.

The material sequenced was blood, either unsorted or a sorted T cell fraction (not recorded which). The chain couples TRBV7-2 to TRBJ2-5; no confident D gene assignment can be made. This receptor was taken from a male donor with ankylosing spondylitis or in good health (not recorded which). The nucleotide sequence is TGTGCCAGCAGCCGAGATAGCGAGACCCAGTACTTC. It encodes CASSRDSETQYF.